The 25 T cell receptor beta chains presented below share a single source sample, sequenced in a study of T cells after yellow fever vaccination. Using its own MiXCR run on the 5' RACE reads, TCRdb lists one record per CDR3 protein. Among approximately 580,000 distinct CDR3 sequences listed, about a sixth were seen once. The material was PBMCs, obtained less than 6 days after the first yellow fever vaccination. The receptors shown here come from a man aged 18 to 30 who received the YFV17D yellow fever vaccine.

The sample holds many counts of this clonotype. This CDR3 is CSASTSGDTQYF. CDR3 bases: TGCAGTGCTAGTACGTCGGGAGATACGCAGTATTTT. This sequence joins TRBV20-1 and TRBJ2-3; D remains unclear. Germline assignment: CDR1 DFQATT and CDR2 SNEGSKA (reference sequence). Trimming stripped 3 bases from V and 5 bases from J, with 9 bases between. The CDR3 is 12 amino acids.

This clonotype was seen only a few times. The V and J genes are TRBV2 and TRBJ2-5; 9 bases align to TRBD2. The V gene end was trimmed by 5 bases and the J gene end by 2 bases; junction bases not matched to a gene: 3. The germline V gene encodes CDR1 SNHLY and CDR2 FYNNEI. There are 14 residues in the CDR3. The CDR3 spells CASSRLAEQETQYF. CDR3 nucleotide sequence: TGTGCCAGCAGTAGACTAGCGGAACAAGAGACCCAGTACTTC.

This rearrangement joins TRBV7-9 to TRBJ2-7; no clear D gene. Between the trimmed V and J ends, which lost 6 bases and 5 bases, there was a span of 17 bases. In germline, CDR1 is SEHNR, CDR2 FQNEAQ (reference sequence). The CDR3 covers 14 residues. CDR3 bases: TGTGCCAGCAGTCAACCCCTCAGCGACAACGAGCAGTACGTC. The encoded protein is CASSQPLSDNEQYV.

This clonotype was detected a few times. This chain joins TRBV24-1 and TRBJ2-2, with D possibly matching TRBD1 (5 bases). The V gene's germline CDR1 is KGHDR and CDR2 SFDVKD. Trimming shortened V by 8 bases and J by 4 bases, and 13 bases separated the two germline ends. CDR3 length: 14 amino acids. The CDR3 sequence: CATKAGSGTGELFF. The CDR3 region has the DNA TGTGCCACCAAGGCAGGGTCGGGCACCGGGGAGCTGTTTTTT.

This chain connects TRBV30 to TRBJ1-1; TRBD1 matches at 9 bases. V was pared by 4 bases and J by 6 bases, with 12 bases of the junction left unmatched. CDR1 and CDR2 (germline): GTSNPN, SVGIG (reference sequence). There are 15 residues in the CDR3. The CDR3: CAWTVPGQGSPEAFF. CDR3 nucleotide sequence: TGTGCCTGGACAGTCCCGGGACAGGGATCCCCTGAAGCTTTCTTT.

The gene calls are TRBV18 and TRBJ1-5; D remains unclear. Germline loops: CDR1 KGHSH, CDR2 LQKENI. Trimming left V 3 bases short and J 9 bases short, with 21 bases between. CDR3 length: 16 residues. The CDR3 DNA sequence: TGTGCCAGCTCACCTCAGAAGGCGGGCCTCCGGGGGCCCCAGCATTTT. Translating gives CASSPQKAGLRGPQHF.

This clonotype was observed a handful of times. The chain couples TRBV7-6 to TRBJ2-3, with TRBD2 matching 14 bases. Trimming removed 5 bases from V and 7 bases from J; junction bases left unmatched: 5. Looked up from germline, CDR1 is SGHVS and CDR2 is FNYEAQ. The CDR3 totals 15 residues. CDR3 bases: TGTGCCAGCAGCCGGACTAGCGGGGGGTTGAATACGCAGTATTTT. The encoded protein is CASSRTSGGLNTQYF. Complete variable domain (other parts from reference TRBV7-6 and TRBJ2-3): GAGVSQSPRYKVTKRGQDVALRCDPISGHVSLYWYRQALGQGPEFLTYFNYEAQQDKSGLPNDRFSAERPEGSISTLTIQRTEQRDSAMYRCASSRTSGGLNTQYFGPGTRLTVL.

This clonotype was observed many times. The chain uses TRBV6-1 and TRBJ1-6; maybe TRBD1 (6 bases). Per germline, CDR1 MNHNS and CDR2 SASEGT. This CDR3 has 16 residues. V was shortened by 6 bases and J by 6 bases, with 18 bases between the two germline ends. In DNA, the CDR3 is TGTGCCAGCAGACGAGGACAGTTCGGCACTAATTCACCCCTCCACTTT. It translates to CASRRGQFGTNSPLHF.

This clonotype was counted a few times. The chain joins TRBV7-2 to TRBJ1-6; D possibly corresponds to TRBD1 (5 bases). The CDR3 covers 17 residues. The V end was cut by 5 bases, the J end by 4 bases, with 18 bases between. Germline values: CDR1 SGHTA, CDR2 FQGNSA. CDR3 nucleotides: TGTGCCAGCAGCCCTCCCAGGGCGGGCGCTTATAATTCACCCCTCCACTTT. Its protein product is CASSPPRAGAYNSPLHF.

This clonotype has a handful of counts. The chain couples TRBV12-3 or TRBV12-4 to TRBJ2-5; 7 nucleotides agree with TRBD1. The CDR3 is made up of 13 amino acids. J lost 4 bases, V lost 6 bases, and 5 bases had no gene match. The CDR3 nucleotides read TGTGCCAGCAGGATGCGGACAGGAGAGACCCAGTACTTC. It encodes CASRMRTGETQYF.

The chain joins TRBV7-2 to TRBJ1-2; no clear D gene. Trimming left V 5 bases short and J 3 bases short, with 4 bases between. CDR1 and CDR2 (germline): SGHTA, FQGNSA. CDR3 length: 11 amino acids. In DNA form, the CDR3 reads TGTGCCAGCAGCCCCCACTATGGCTACACCTTC. Translated: CASSPHYGYTF. The full variable domain, its missing parts supplied by reference TRBV7-2 and TRBJ1-2, is GAGVSQSPSNKVTEKGKDVELRCDPISGHTALYWYRQSLGQGLEFLIYFQGNSAPDKSGLPSDRFSAERTGGSVSTLTIQRTQQEDSAVYLCASSPHYGYTFGSGTRLTVV.

The table lists this clonotype with many counts. V usage is TRBV12-3 or TRBV12-4 and J usage is TRBJ2-5, with 8 positions matching TRBD2. Germline trimming cut 3 bases from V and 5 bases from J; bases unmatched to any gene: 8. The CDR3 is 15 amino acids. CDR3: CASSFGRGGPETQYF. For the CDR3, the DNA is TGTGCCAGCAGTTTTGGCCGGGGGGGCCCTGAGACCCAGTACTTC.

This clonotype has more than one count but fewer than ten. This chain links TRBV4-2 with TRBJ1-1; D gene uncertain. Trimming removed 2 bases at V and 1 base at J, with 5 bases between. This CDR3 spans 13 amino acids. Per germline, CDR1 LGHNA and CDR2 YNFKEQ. In DNA form, the CDR3 reads TGTGCCAGCAGCCAAACCCCGAACACTGAAGCTTTCTTT. Translating it yields CASSQTPNTEAFF.

This chain connects TRBV11-2 to TRBJ1-2, with 9 nucleotides matching TRBD1. V lost 5 bases and J lost 5; bases outside the gene matches: 12. The CDR3 loop spans 16 amino acids. Germline V gene sequence: CDR1 SGHAT, CDR2 FQNNGV. The CDR3 reads CASSPGTGKGGYGYTF. As DNA, the CDR3 is TGTGCCAGCAGCCCCGGGACAGGGAAGGGAGGGTATGGCTACACCTTC.

The chain has TRBV20-1 and TRBJ2-3, with TRBD1 as a possible D gene (6 bases). CDR1 is DFQATT, CDR2 SNEGSKA, per germline (reference sequence). Trimming removed 0 bases at V and 6 bases at J, with 13 bases between. CDR3 length: 14 amino acids. The CDR3 protein is CSARDRGRGDTQYF. The CDR3 DNA sequence: TGCAGTGCTAGAGATCGGGGTAGGGGGGATACGCAGTATTTT.

J is TRBJ2-2 and V is TRBV5-1; 7 nucleotides align to TRBD1. From germline, CDR1 is SGHRS and CDR2 YFSETQ. The CDR3 extends over 14 amino acids. V lost 2 bases and J lost 6; bases outside the gene matches: 4. CDR3 sequence reads: CASSFRQGAGELFF. CDR3 bases: TGCGCCAGCAGCTTCCGACAGGGCGCCGGGGAGCTGTTTTTT.

There are a few counts of this clonotype. J is TRBJ2-3 and V is TRBV27; 12 bases are shared with TRBD2. The CDR3 runs to 16 residues. Trimming removed 5 bases from V and 1 base from J; junction bases left unmatched: 4. The V gene's germline CDR1 is MNHEY and CDR2 SMNVEV (reference sequence). CDR3: CASSGRTSGGTDTQYF. DNA for the CDR3: TGTGCCAGCAGTGGGAGGACTAGCGGGGGCACAGATACGCAGTATTTT.

The chain uses TRBV6-2 or TRBV6-3 and TRBJ1-2; 8 nucleotides agree with TRBD1. CDR1 and CDR2 from the germline V gene are MNHEY and SVGEGT. The CDR3 runs 18 residues. Trimming took 2 bases from V and 5 from J; bases not matched to a gene: 16. The chain's CDR3 is CASSYTALPGTGLYGYTF. The CDR3 DNA follows: TGTGCCAGCAGTTACACGGCGTTACCTGGGACAGGTTTATATGGCTACACCTTC.

This clonotype was detected a few times. V is TRBV10-3 and J is TRBJ1-4; D remains ambiguous. This CDR3 contains 14 residues. Between the trimmed V and J ends, which lost 6 bases and 3 bases, there was a span of 11 bases. Germline V gene sequence: CDR1 ENHRY, CDR2 SYGVKD. CDR3 coding DNA: TGTGCCATCAGCGACATAAGGGCTAATGAAAAACTGTTTTTT. Translation: CAISDIRANEKLFF.

This clonotype has only a few counts. The rearrangement joins TRBV4-1 to TRBJ1-4; D remains ambiguous. CDR1 MGHRA and CDR2 YSYEKL come from the germline V gene. The CDR3 has 20 amino acids. V was clipped by 0 bases and J by 7 bases, with 27 bases between them. The CDR3 DNA is TGCGCCAGCAGCCAAGATAAAGAGGGCGGTCTTTGGGAGCGAGGTGAAAAACTGTTTTTT. The encoded protein is CASSQDKEGGLWERGEKLFF.

This clonotype showed up just a few times. J is TRBJ2-3 and V is TRBV5-5; D is undetermined. The CDR3 extends over 14 amino acids. Per the germline V gene, CDR1 is SGHKS and CDR2 is YYEKEE (reference sequence). Trimming stripped 0 bases from V and 5 bases from J, with 10 bases between. The CDR3, as DNA: TGTGCCAGCAGCTTGGCTCTCCGTGAAGATACGCAGTATTTT. This encodes CASSLALREDTQYF.

The chain employs TRBV5-5 and TRBJ2-1; TRBD2 is a possible D gene (7 bases). The length of the CDR3 is 16 residues. V was pared by 5 bases and J by 10 bases, with 25 bases between. Germline CDR1 SGHKS, CDR2 YYEKEE (reference sequence). CDR3 in amino acids: CASSAGGGGLSGEQFF. As DNA, the CDR3 is TGTGCCAGCAGTGCTGGGGGCGGGGGCCTGAGTGGGGAGCAGTTCTTC.

This clonotype was seen once. Without the conserved terminal phenylalanine or tryptophan, this CDR3 likely stems from a read error. V and J are TRBV6-2 or TRBV6-3 and TRBJ1-1, with D unresolved. The V end was cut by 2 bases, the J end by 1 base, with 8 bases between. Germline V lookup: CDR1 MNHEY, CDR2 SVGEGT. This CDR3 is 14 amino acids long. The CDR3 DNA follows: TGTGCCAGCAGTTACCGGCCGCAGAACACTGAAGCTTTCTTA. It encodes CASSYRPQNTEAFL.

This clonotype appeared a few times. This chain links TRBV6-1 with TRBJ2-2, with D unclear. The V end lost 6 bases, the J end lost 3 bases, and 11 bases lay between the germline ends. Germline V CDR1 and CDR2: MNHNS, SASEGT. This CDR3 is 14 amino acids long. The CDR3 nucleotides read TGTGCCAGCAGCCGAACCAGTGACACCGGGGAGCTGTTTTTT. It specifies CASSRTSDTGELFF.

In its sample, this clonotype was seen many times. The CDR3 spells CASKVAGARVQETQYF. The CDR3 nucleotides are TGCGCCAGCAAGGTCGCGGGGGCCCGGGTTCAAGAGACCCAGTACTTC. The chain links TRBV5-1 to TRBJ2-5; perhaps TRBD2 as D (7 bases). The ends were cut back, 6 bases at V and 2 bases at J, with 20 bases in the middle. Germline-derived CDR1 and CDR2 are SGHRS and YFSETQ. This CDR3 contains 16 residues. Looking up the rest from reference TRBV5-1 and TRBJ2-5 gives the full variable domain: KAGVTQTPRYLIKTRGQQVTLSCSPISGHRSVSWYQQTPGQGLQFLFEYFSETQRNKGNFPGRFSGRQFSNSRSEMNVSTLELGDSALYLCASKVAGARVQETQYFGPGTRLLVL.